The entry below describes one TCR beta chain. The data stem from a study of cytomegalovirus exposure and HLA in healthy donors. The V segment lost 8 bases and the J segment 7 bases; nucleotides outside the gene matches: 6. The CDR3 loop spans 15 amino acids. Looked up from germline, CDR1 is MNHEY and CDR2 is SMNVEV (reference sequence). Primers for the PCR totalled 60 Vbeta and 13 Jbeta. TCRdb keeps only in-frame clones here, not all; method: immunoSEQ multiplex PCR. The sample has over 150,000 clones; roughly four fifths are singletons. The chain is built from TRBV27 and TRBJ2-1, with 15 bases matching TRBD2. Sequencing used PBMCs. The source is a woman aged 30 to 39 in good health and CMV-seropositive. CDR3 loop: CASGPGTSGRNEQFF. Here the CDR3 DNA reads TGTGCCAGCGGACCCGGGACTAGCGGGAGGAATGAGCAGTTCTTC.